The 10 T cell receptor beta chains in this list originate from one sample, sequenced in a study of regulatory T cells in long-lasting Graves disease. Construction of TCR beta libraries relied on iRepertoire HTBI primers and on Arm-PCR targeting CDR3 regions. Each CDR3 protein is one row after TCRdb ran MiXCR on the multiplex PCR reads. There are 350,000 to 500,000 distinct CDR3 sequences in the sample; about 14% occur only once, and approximately 15% lies in the top ten. Time point: newly diagnosed GD, antithyroid drugs for less than 3 months. PBMC-extracted RNA yielded the TCR library. The same data also contributed to another study, on T cells in Graves' hyperthyroidism and ophthalmopathy.

Source: peripheral blood mononuclear cells (PBMCs), taken at new diagnosis, from a patient treated with antithyroid drugs. The source is a woman in her forties or fifties with Graves disease.

This clonotype has only a few counts. The chain links TRBV9 to TRBJ2-2, with 7 bases matching TRBD1. Looked up from germline, CDR1 is SGDLS and CDR2 is YYNGEE. The CDR3 runs to 15 residues. The J segment lost 6 bases and the V segment lost 0 bases, leaving 5 bases of the junction unmatched. CDR3 in DNA: TGTGCCAGCAGCGTAGGGACAGGAGGACCCGGGGAGCTGTTTTTT. It yields the protein CASSVGTGGPGELFF.

This clonotype was counted many times. This sequence joins TRBV28 and TRBJ2-7, with 8 nucleotides matching TRBD2. The CDR3 covers 15 residues. CDR1 and CDR2 (germline): MDHEN, SYDVKM. V dropped 5 bases and J dropped 0; count of bases not matched to a gene: 6. This chain's CDR3 is CASSLSGTSSYEQYF. For the CDR3, the DNA is TGTGCCAGCAGTCTTAGCGGGACTAGCTCCTACGAGCAGTACTTC.

This clonotype was recorded at least ten times. The V and J genes are TRBV3-1 and TRBJ1-4; D is ambiguous. The CDR3 is 16 residues long. The germline V gene has CDR1 LGHDT and CDR2 YNNKEL (reference sequence). With 1 base removed from V and 0 bases from J, the gap between germline ends came to 9 bases. CDR3 residues: CASSQAGSATNEKLFF. In DNA form, the CDR3 reads TGTGCCAGCAGCCAAGCTGGTTCGGCAACTAATGAAAAACTGTTTTTT.

In the case of this clonotype: This may arise from a read error, as a much more abundant clone is one base away. The chain is built from TRBV3-1 and TRBJ2-3; 7 positions agree with TRBD2. With V trimmed by 0 bases and J by 4 bases, 7 bases remained unmatched. Germline values: CDR1 LGHDT, CDR2 YNNKEL (reference sequence). The CDR3 totals 16 residues. The CDR3 sequence: CASSQDQGGSADTQYF. The CDR3 nucleotides are TGTGCCAGCAGCCAAGATCAGGGCGGGAGCGCAGATACGCAGTATTTT.

The chain carries TRBV4-1 and TRBJ2-7; no clear D. V was cut by 0 bases and J by 0 bases, with 12 bases left in between. The germline V gene encodes CDR1 MGHRA and CDR2 YSYEKL. The CDR3 consists of 16 residues. Here the CDR3 reads CASSQEFFSGSYEQYF. The CDR3 bases are TGCGCCAGCAGCCAAGAGTTCTTCTCCGGCTCCTACGAGCAGTACTTC.

This clonotype was detected only a few times. The J gene is TRBJ2-1, the V gene TRBV28, with a weak D call TRBD2 (7 bases). The CDR3 contains 15 residues. CDR1 and CDR2 (germline): MDHEN, SYDVKM. The ends were cut back, 2 bases at V and 4 bases at J, with 12 bases in the middle. DNA for the CDR3: TGTGCCAGCAGTTTAGGGGGGGCGCGGTACAATGAGCAGTTCTTC. This gives the protein CASSLGGARYNEQFF. Using reference TRBV28 and TRBJ2-1 for the parts outside the CDR3, the full variable domain is DVKVTQSSRYLVKRTGEKVFLECVQDMDHENMFWYRQDPGLGLRLIYFSYDVKMKEKGDIPEGYSVSREKKERFSLILESASTNQTSMYLCASSLGGARYNEQFFGPGTRLTVL.

This clonotype has only one observation. The V call is TRBV28, the J call TRBJ2-2; 12 bases align to TRBD2. Germline V gives CDR1 MDHEN, CDR2 SYDVKM. Trimming at V came to 5 bases and at J to 7 bases, leaving 8 bases not matched to a gene. This CDR3 region has 16 residues. CDR3 region: CASSPTSGRFGGELFF. CDR3 DNA: TGTGCCAGCAGTCCAACTAGCGGGAGGTTCGGCGGGGAGCTGTTTTTT.

This clonotype turned up a few times. The chain combines TRBV4-1 with TRBJ1-6; D is ambiguous. This CDR3 spans 16 amino acids. V lost 0 bases, J lost 6 bases, and 12 bases lay in between. Germline V gives CDR1 MGHRA, CDR2 YSYEKL. This chain's CDR3 is CASSQEEGFPNSPLHF. DNA for the CDR3: TGCGCCAGCAGCCAAGAAGAAGGTTTTCCTAATTCACCCCTCCACTTT.

Regarding this clonotype: Being one base from a much bigger clone, this may be a read error. The chain combines TRBV12-3 or TRBV12-4 with TRBJ2-2; D unresolved. The CDR3 loop spans 12 amino acids. V was shortened by 6 bases and J by 7 bases, with 9 bases between the two germline ends. The CDR3 reads CASRHPVGELFF. CDR3 bases: TGTGCCAGCAGACACCCTGTCGGGGAGCTGTTTTTT.

V usage is TRBV19 and J usage is TRBJ1-1; weak D call: TRBD1 (6 bases). V lost 6 bases and J lost 5, with 10 bases in between. The CDR3 runs 12 residues. Germline V CDR1 and CDR2: LNHDA, SQIVND (reference sequence). Written as DNA, the CDR3 is TGTGCCAGTAGCTACAGGGATACTGAAGCTTTCTTT. This sequence encodes CASSYRDTEAFF.